This T cell receptor beta chain was observed in a study of control samples from healthy donors and cancer patients. This clone was detected once. The assay was immunoSEQ multiplex PCR, and TCRdb's table has in-frame clones only and misses some. The sample shows around 140,000 clones, around 90% of them seen only once. CDR3 length equals 16 residues. Germline V gene sequence: CDR1 MNHNS, CDR2 SASEGT. V was shortened by 3 bases and J by 7 bases, with 22 bases between the two germline ends. The sequence came from a young man in good health. The chain is built from TRBV6-1 and TRBJ2-7, with D perhaps matching TRBD1 (6 bases). The sequenced material came from blood. DNA for the CDR3: TGTGCCAGCAGTGACCTAACCCGTAGGGGGATTGGGGAGCAGTACTTC. This gives the protein CASSDLTRRGIGEQYF.